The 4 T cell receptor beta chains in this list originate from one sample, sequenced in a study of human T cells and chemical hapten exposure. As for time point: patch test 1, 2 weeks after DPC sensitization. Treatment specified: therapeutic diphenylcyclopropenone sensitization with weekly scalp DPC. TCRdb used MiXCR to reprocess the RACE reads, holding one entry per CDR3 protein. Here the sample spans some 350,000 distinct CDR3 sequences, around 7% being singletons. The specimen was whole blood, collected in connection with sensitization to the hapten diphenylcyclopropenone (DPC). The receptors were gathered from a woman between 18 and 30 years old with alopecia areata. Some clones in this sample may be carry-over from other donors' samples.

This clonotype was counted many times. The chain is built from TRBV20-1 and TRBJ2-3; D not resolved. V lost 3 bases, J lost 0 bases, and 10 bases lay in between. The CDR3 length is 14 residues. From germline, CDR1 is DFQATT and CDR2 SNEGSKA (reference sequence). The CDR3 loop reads CSASSDSSTDTQYF. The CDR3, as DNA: TGCAGTGCTAGTTCAGATTCTAGCACAGATACGCAGTATTTT.

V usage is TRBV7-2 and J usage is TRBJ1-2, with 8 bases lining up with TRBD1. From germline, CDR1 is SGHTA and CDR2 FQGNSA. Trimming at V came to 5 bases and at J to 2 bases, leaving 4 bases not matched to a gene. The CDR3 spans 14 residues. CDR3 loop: CASSRDRINYGYTF. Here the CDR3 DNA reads TGTGCCAGCAGCCGGGACAGGATAAACTATGGCTACACCTTC.

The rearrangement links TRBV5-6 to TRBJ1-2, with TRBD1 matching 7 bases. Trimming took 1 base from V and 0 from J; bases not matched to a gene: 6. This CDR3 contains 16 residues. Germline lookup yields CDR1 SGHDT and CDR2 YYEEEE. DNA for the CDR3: TGTGCCAGCAGCTTGAGGGGACAGACGACTAACTATGGCTACACCTTC. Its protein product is CASSLRGQTTNYGYTF.

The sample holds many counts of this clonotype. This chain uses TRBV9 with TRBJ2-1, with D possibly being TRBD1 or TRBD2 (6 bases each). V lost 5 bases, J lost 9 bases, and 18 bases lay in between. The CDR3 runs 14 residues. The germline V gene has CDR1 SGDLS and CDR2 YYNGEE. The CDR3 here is CASREGQGLGEQFF. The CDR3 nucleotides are TGTGCCAGCAGGGAGGGGCAGGGGCTCGGTGAGCAGTTCTTC.